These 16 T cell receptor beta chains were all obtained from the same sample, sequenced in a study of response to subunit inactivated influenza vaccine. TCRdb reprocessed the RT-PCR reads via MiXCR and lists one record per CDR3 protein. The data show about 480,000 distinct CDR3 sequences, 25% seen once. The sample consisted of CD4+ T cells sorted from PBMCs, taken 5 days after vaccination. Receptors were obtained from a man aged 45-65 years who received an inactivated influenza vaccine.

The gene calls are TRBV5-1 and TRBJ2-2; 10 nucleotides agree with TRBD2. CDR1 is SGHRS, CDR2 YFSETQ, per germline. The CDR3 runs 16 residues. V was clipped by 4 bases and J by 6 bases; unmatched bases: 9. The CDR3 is CASSMSSGSLPGELFF. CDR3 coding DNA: TGCGCCAGCAGCATGTCTAGCGGGAGCCTCCCCGGGGAGCTGTTTTTT.

The CDR3 reads CATSPIGQYEQYF. The DNA for the CDR3 is TGTGCCACCTCTCCTATTGGGCAGTACGAGCAGTACTTC. V and J are TRBV27 and TRBJ2-7; D is uncertain. The CDR3 has 13 amino acids. Trimming stripped 10 bases from V and 4 bases from J, with 17 bases between. Germline lookup yields CDR1 MNHEY and CDR2 SMNVEV (reference sequence).

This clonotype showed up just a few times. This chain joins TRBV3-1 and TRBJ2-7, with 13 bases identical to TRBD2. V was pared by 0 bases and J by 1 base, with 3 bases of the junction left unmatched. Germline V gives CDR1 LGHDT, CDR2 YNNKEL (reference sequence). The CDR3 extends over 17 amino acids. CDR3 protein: CASSQEWGLAGSYEQYF. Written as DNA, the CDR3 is TGTGCCAGCAGCCAAGAATGGGGACTAGCGGGATCCTACGAGCAGTACTTC.

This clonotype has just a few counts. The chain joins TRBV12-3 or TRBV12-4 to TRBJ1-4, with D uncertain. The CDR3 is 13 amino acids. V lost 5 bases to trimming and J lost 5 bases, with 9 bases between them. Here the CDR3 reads CASSPYSNEKLFF. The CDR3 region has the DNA TGTGCCAGCAGTCCCTATTCCAATGAAAAACTGTTTTTT.

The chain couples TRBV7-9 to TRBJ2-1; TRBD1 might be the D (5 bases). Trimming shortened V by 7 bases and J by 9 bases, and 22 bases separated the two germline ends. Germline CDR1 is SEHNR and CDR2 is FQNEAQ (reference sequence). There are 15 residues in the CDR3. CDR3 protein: CASIKSGVGAGEQFF. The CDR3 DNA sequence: TGTGCCAGCATCAAGTCCGGTGTAGGGGCCGGTGAGCAGTTCTTC. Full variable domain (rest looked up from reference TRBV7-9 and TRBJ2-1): DTGVSQNPRHKITKRGQNVTFRCDPISEHNRLYWYRQTLGQGPEFLTYFQNEAQLEKSRLLSDRFSAERPKGSFSTLEIQRTEQGDSAMYLCASIKSGVGAGEQFFGPGTRLTVL.

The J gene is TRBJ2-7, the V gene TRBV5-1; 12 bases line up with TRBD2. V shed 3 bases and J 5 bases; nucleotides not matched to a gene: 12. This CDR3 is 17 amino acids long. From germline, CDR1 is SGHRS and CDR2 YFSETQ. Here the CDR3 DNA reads TGCGCCAGCAGCTCCTATTCCCGGACTAGCGGGAACCACGAGCAGTACTTC. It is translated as CASSSYSRTSGNHEQYF.

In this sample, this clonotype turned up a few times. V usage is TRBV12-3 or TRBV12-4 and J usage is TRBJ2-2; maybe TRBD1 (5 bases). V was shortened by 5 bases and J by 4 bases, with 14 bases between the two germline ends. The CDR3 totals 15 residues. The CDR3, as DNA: TGTGCCAGCAGTGTACTGGGGCTAGGCACCGGGGAGCTGTTTTTT. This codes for CASSVLGLGTGELFF.

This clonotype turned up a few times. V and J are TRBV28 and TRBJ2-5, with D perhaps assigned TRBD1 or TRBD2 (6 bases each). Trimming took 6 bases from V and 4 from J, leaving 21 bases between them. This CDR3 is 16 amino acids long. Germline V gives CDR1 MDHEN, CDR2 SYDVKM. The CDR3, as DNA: TGTGCCAGCAGAACTCCCCTAGGGGGGAGGAGAGAGACCCAGTACTTC. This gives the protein CASRTPLGGRRETQYF.

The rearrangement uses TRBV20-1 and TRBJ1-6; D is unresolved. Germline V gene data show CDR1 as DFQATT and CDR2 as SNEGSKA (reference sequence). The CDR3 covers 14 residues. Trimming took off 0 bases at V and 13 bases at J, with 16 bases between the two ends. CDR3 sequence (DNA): TGCAGTGCTAGAGAGCGCAAATCCCCTGCGCCCCTCCACTTT. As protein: CSARERKSPAPLHF.

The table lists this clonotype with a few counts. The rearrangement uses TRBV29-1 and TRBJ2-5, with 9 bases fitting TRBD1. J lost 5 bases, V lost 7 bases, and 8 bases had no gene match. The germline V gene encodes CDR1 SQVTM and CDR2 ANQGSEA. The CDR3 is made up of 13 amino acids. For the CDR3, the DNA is TGCAGCGCCCAGGGACAGGGCGGGGAGACCCAGTACTTC. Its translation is CSAQGQGGETQYF.

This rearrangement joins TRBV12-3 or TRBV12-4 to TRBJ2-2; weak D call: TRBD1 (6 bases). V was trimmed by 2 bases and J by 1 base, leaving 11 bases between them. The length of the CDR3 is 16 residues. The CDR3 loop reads CASSLYGTLNTGELFF. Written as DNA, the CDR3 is TGTGCCAGCAGTTTATACGGGACATTGAACACCGGGGAGCTGTTTTTT.

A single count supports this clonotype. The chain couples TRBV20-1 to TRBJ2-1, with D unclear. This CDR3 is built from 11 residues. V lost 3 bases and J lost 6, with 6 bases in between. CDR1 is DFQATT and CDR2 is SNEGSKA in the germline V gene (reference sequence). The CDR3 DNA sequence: TGCAGTGCTAGTCCCGCCAATGAGCAGTTCTTC. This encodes CSASPANEQFF.

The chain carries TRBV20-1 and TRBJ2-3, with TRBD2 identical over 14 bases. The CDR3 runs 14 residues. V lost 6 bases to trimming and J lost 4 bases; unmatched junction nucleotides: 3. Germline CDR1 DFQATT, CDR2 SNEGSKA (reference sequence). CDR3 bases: TGCAGTGCCCCGGGACTAGCGGGGGCAGATACGCAGTATTTT. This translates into CSAPGLAGADTQYF.

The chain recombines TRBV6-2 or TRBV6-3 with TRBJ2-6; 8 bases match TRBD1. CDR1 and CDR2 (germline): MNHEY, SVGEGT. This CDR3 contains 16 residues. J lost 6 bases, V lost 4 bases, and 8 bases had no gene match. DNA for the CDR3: TGTGCCAGCAGTTGGACAGGGAGACTTGAGGCCAACGTCCTGACTTTC. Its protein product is CASSWTGRLEANVLTF.

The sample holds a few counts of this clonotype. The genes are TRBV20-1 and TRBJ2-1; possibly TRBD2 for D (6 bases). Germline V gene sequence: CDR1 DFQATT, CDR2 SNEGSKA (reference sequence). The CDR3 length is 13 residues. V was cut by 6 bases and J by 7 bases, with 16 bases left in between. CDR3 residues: CSADRAGGNEQFF. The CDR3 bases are TGCAGTGCAGACCGAGCGGGCGGGAATGAGCAGTTCTTC.

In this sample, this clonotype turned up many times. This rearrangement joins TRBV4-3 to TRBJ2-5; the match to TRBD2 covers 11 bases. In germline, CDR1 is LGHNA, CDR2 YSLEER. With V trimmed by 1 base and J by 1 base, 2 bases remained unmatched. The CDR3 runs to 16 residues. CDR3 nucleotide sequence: TGCGCCAGCAGCCAAGGACTAGCGGGGCTCCAAGAGACCCAGTACTTC. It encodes CASSQGLAGLQETQYF.